This TCR beta chain was found in a study of blood T cell repertoires in COVID-19. Study in general: PBMCs, B-cell-depleted T cells, or T cells were the source of the cDNA or gDNA that made up the material.

Original processing methods: Reference gene primer amplification in the assay estimated nucleated cell counts. Method: immunoSEQ multiplex PCR; TCRdb's copy keeps in-frame clones and lacks some. The V and J calls and the clone size are those of that table, but D and trimming were determined from the DNA. The repertoire holds roughly 300,000 clones, with around 87% as singletons. This clone was seen once. Germline CDR1 and CDR2: SGHAT and FQNNGV. This CDR3 region has 14 residues. V dropped 5 bases and J dropped 6 bases, with 13 bases sitting between them. Cohorts were based on clinical histories the participants reported. For recovered donors of Cohort 3, there were two negative PCRs, clearance, or symptom resolution.

The specimen sequenced was PBMCs or T cells enriched from blood (not recorded which). The sequence came from a woman in her twenties or thirties who had recovered from COVID-19. The V gene is TRBV11-2, the J gene TRBJ1-4; D gene ambiguous. The CDR3 reads CASSQRGRDEKLFF. Here the CDR3 DNA reads TGTGCCAGCAGCCAGAGAGGGAGGGATGAAAAACTGTTTTTT.